This T cell receptor beta chain was sequenced in a study of cytomegalovirus exposure and HLA in healthy donors. As for the study in general: Earlier work reported 117 million unique TCR beta sequences from about 180 million T cells. Study results and caveats: Analysis was carried out at a later point, and it linked a missense DCLRE1C variant to TCR beta V- and J-gene trimming. Exclusion applied to some V segments, including TRBV6-2 and TRBV6-3, as they were indistinguishable.

Details on this clone: Its antigen is still unknown.

CDR3 size: 16 residues. The germline V gene has CDR1 MDHEN and CDR2 SYDVKM. The junction had 8 bases not matched to a gene; V was cut back by 5 bases and J by 5 bases. 13 Jbeta primers and 60 Vbeta primers were used for the PCR. Assay used: immunoSEQ multiplex PCR; TCRdb lists only in-frame clones, some missing. Among about 120,000 clones listed, over 70% were seen once. This clonotype was obtained from a woman aged 45-65 years in good health and CMV-seronegative. Input material: PBMCs. The chain has TRBV28 and TRBJ2-1; the match to TRBD2 covers 11 bases. In DNA form, the CDR3 reads TGTGCCAGCAGTCAACTAGCGGGAGTTCTCCACAATGAGCAGTTCTTC. This translates into CASSQLAGVLHNEQFF.